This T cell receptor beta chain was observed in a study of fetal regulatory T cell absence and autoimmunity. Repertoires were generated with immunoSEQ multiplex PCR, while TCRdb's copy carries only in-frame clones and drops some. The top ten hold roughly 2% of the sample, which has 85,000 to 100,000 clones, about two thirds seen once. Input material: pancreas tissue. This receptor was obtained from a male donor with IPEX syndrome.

The DNA for the CDR3 is TGCGCCAGCAGCCATCCGACAGGGACCACTGAAGCTTTCTTT. It yields the protein CASSHPTGTTEAFF. The gene calls are TRBV4-1 and TRBJ1-1; 7 nucleotides match TRBD1. This CDR3 is built from 14 residues. Germline V CDR1 and CDR2: MGHRA, YSYEKL. J was trimmed by 4 bases and V by 3 bases; bases with no gene match: 5.